The 16 T cell receptor beta chains below were found in one sample sequenced in a study of T-cell reconstitution after alpha-beta-depleted transplantation in children. Unique molecular identifiers featured in how the TCRbeta library was prepared. Each CDR3 protein gets one entry after TCRdb re-called the PCR reads with MiXCR. The top ten hold 2.5% to 3.5% of the sample, which has just under 550,000 distinct CDR3 sequences, about 16% seen once. The source was PBMCs from the stem cell graft donor, collected from the stem cell graft. These receptors were obtained from a human donor who donated a stem cell graft to a child with acute lymphoblastic leukemia.

This clonotype was detected a few times. This rearrangement joins TRBV24-1 to TRBJ2-1; 10 nucleotides line up with TRBD2. This CDR3 has 18 amino acids. The germline V gene has CDR1 KGHDR and CDR2 SFDVKD. With 4 bases clipped from V and 5 bases from J, the junction kept 13 bases outside the gene matches. The CDR3 sequence is CATSERLAGRRHNNEQFF. DNA of the CDR3: TGTGCCACCAGTGAGAGACTAGCGGGTAGGAGACATAACAATGAGCAGTTCTTC.

Many counts were recorded for this clonotype. The genes are TRBV4-1 and TRBJ2-7, with 11 bases aligning to TRBD1. CDR1 is MGHRA, CDR2 YSYEKL, per germline. The CDR3 is 16 residues long. The V gene end was trimmed by 5 bases and the J gene end by 0 bases; junction bases not matched to a gene: 6. This CDR3 reads CASSSRGQGVSYEQYF. The CDR3 DNA reads TGCGCCAGCAGCTCCCGGGGACAGGGGGTCTCCTACGAGCAGTACTTC.

This clonotype showed up just a few times. This clone may be a read error of a much larger clone one base away. The chain has TRBV5-1 and TRBJ2-7, with D tentatively TRBD1 (6 bases). Trimming stripped 5 bases from V and 0 bases from J, with 9 bases between. Germline CDR1 SGHRS, CDR2 YFSETQ. The CDR3 sequence is 13 residues long. CDR3 in DNA: TGCGCCAGCAGAGAGGACAGCTCCTACGAGCAGTACTTC. As protein: CASREDSSYEQYF.

This clonotype was observed a handful of times. The chain carries TRBV5-6 and TRBJ2-7, with TRBD1 as a possible D gene (6 bases). Germline CDR1 is SGHDT and CDR2 is YYEEEE. The length of the CDR3 is 18 residues. V was pared by 6 bases and J by 0 bases, with 25 bases between. The CDR3 sequence: CASTPSGHAFISSYEQYF. DNA of the CDR3: TGTGCCAGCACCCCATCGGGACACGCCTTTATAAGCTCCTACGAGCAGTACTTC.

The chain carries TRBV27 and TRBJ2-7; 9 nucleotides agree with TRBD1. This CDR3 has 15 amino acids. Germline lookup yields CDR1 MNHEY and CDR2 SMNVEV (reference sequence). The V and J ends lost 4 bases and 3 bases, in that order; junction bases with no gene match: 7. The CDR3 is CASSSTGGAFYEQYF. CDR3 DNA sequence: TGTGCCAGCAGTTCCACAGGGGGCGCTTTCTACGAGCAGTACTTC.

This clonotype appeared many times. The junction departs from the called germline gene at one end, perhaps through a read error. This chain uses TRBV7-3 with TRBJ1-1; 7 bases are a match to TRBD1. The germline V gene encodes CDR1 SGHTA and CDR2 FQGTGA. The CDR3 loop spans 14 amino acids. The CDR3 spells CASSLMGPGGQETF. Here the CDR3 DNA reads TGTGCCAGCAGCTTAATGGGGCCAGGTGGACAGGAAACTTTT.

The rearrangement links TRBV7-9 to TRBJ2-2, with 11 bases that match TRBD2. Germline V gives CDR1 SEHNR, CDR2 FQNEAQ (reference sequence). This CDR3 is 16 amino acids long. With 9 bases clipped from V and 4 bases from J, the junction kept 10 bases outside the gene matches. CDR3: CARSARLAGSTGELFF. The DNA for the CDR3 is TGTGCCAGAAGCGCTCGACTAGCGGGAAGCACCGGGGAGCTGTTTTTT.

V and J are TRBV11-3 and TRBJ2-1; D ambiguous. The CDR3 length is 13 residues. The V and J ends lost 5 bases and 5 bases respectively, with 10 bases between them. Germline V gives CDR1 SGHNT, CDR2 YENEEA. The CDR3 spells CASSPIGDNEQFF. In DNA, the CDR3 is TGTGCCAGCAGCCCGATAGGCGACAATGAGCAGTTCTTC.

This chain connects TRBV4-2 to TRBJ2-5, with TRBD2 matching 10 bases. CDR1 is LGHNA and CDR2 is YNFKEQ in the germline V gene. V lost 2 bases to trimming and J lost 1 base; unmatched junction nucleotides: 1. CDR3 size: 15 residues. CDR3 loop: CASSQPSGGQETQYF. As DNA, the CDR3 is TGTGCCAGCAGCCAACCTAGCGGGGGCCAAGAGACCCAGTACTTC.

J is TRBJ2-1 and V is TRBV10-3; D remains unclear. Per germline, CDR1 ENHRY and CDR2 SYGVKD. This CDR3 is built from 12 residues. V was shortened by 0 bases and J by 5 bases, with 2 bases between the two germline ends. The CDR3 loop is CAISESDNEQFF. In DNA form, the CDR3 reads TGTGCCATCAGTGAGTCGGACAATGAGCAGTTCTTC.

This clonotype appeared many times. The J gene is TRBJ1-6, the V gene TRBV7-9, with TRBD1 identical over 8 bases. This CDR3 is built from 14 residues. V shed 4 bases, J shed 5 bases, and the junction held 1 base outside the gene matches. Germline V gene sequence: CDR1 SEHNR, CDR2 FQNEAQ (reference sequence). The CDR3 sequence is CASSWGQDNSPLHF. CDR3 bases: TGTGCCAGCAGCTGGGGACAGGATAATTCACCCCTCCACTTT.

V is TRBV7-9 and J is TRBJ2-5; 14 bases are shared with TRBD2. The germline gives CDR1 SEHNR, CDR2 FQNEAQ (reference sequence). The V and J ends lost 5 bases and 3 bases, in that order; junction bases with no gene match: 14. The CDR3 is made up of 19 amino acids. CDR3 bases: TGTGCCAGCAGCCCCTACGGACAGGGACTAGCGGGAGTGGAAGAGACCCAGTACTTC. It is translated as CASSPYGQGLAGVEETQYF.

The V gene is TRBV20-1, the J gene TRBJ2-7, with TRBD2 as a possible D gene (6 bases). This CDR3 has 14 amino acids. CDR1 is DFQATT, CDR2 SNEGSKA, per germline (reference sequence). The V and J ends lost 5 bases and 1 base respectively, with 15 bases between them. The CDR3 reads CSAPRGLFSYEQYF. CDR3 nucleotides: TGCAGTGCTCCCCGGGGACTTTTTTCCTACGAGCAGTACTTC.

The chain is built from TRBV5-1 and TRBJ2-1; D may match TRBD1 or TRBD2 (6 bases each). The germline V and J ends were trimmed by 4 bases and 4 bases, with 18 bases remaining between them. CDR3 length: 16 residues. Germline CDR1 reads SGHRS; CDR2 reads YFSETQ. The CDR3 DNA reads TGCGCCAGCAGCCCCAGCGGAGGGGGAATTTACAATGAGCAGTTCTTC. It codes for CASSPSGGGIYNEQFF.

DNA for the CDR3: TGCGCCAGCAGCTTTACAGAGAGACCCTACGAGCAGTACTTC. It codes for CASSFTERPYEQYF. V usage is TRBV5-1 and J usage is TRBJ2-7, with D unclear. Germline CDR1 is SGHRS and CDR2 is YFSETQ. The CDR3 covers 14 residues. Trimming took 2 bases from V and 2 from J, leaving 11 bases between them. The complete variable domain, with remaining parts taken from reference TRBV5-1 and TRBJ2-7, reads KAGVTQTPRYLIKTRGQQVTLSCSPISGHRSVSWYQQTPGQGLQFLFEYFSETQRNKGNFPGRFSGRQFSNSRSEMNVSTLELGDSALYLCASSFTERPYEQYFGPGTRLTVT.

This clonotype was detected only a few times. The chain uses TRBV6-2 or TRBV6-3 and TRBJ1-1; 7 bases map to TRBD1. Germline loops: CDR1 MNHEY, CDR2 SVGEGT. The CDR3 extends over 11 amino acids. The trim removed 5 bases at V and 9 bases at J, leaving 3 bases unmatched. The CDR3 bases are TGTGCCAGCAGTCGGGGACAGCAAGCTTTCTTT. Its translation: CASSRGQQAFF.